The 7 T cell receptor beta chains reported below all come from one sample, sequenced in a study of blood T cell repertoires in COVID-19. Some clones are missing from TCRdb's copy, which holds only in-frame ones; the method was immunoSEQ multiplex PCR. In the table there are a few hundred thousand clones, approximately 90% of which are singletons. What was sequenced was PBMCs or T cells enriched from blood (not recorded which). The receptors shown here come from a man younger than 45 who had recovered from COVID-19.

The chain couples TRBV4-2 to TRBJ2-3; 8 bases line up with TRBD2. This CDR3 spans 18 amino acids. Unmatched junction bases numbered 13, after V lost 4 bases and J lost 1 base. Germline CDR1 reads LGHNA; CDR2 reads YNFKEQ. The CDR3 DNA follows: TGTGCCAGCAGCCGCACCTCGGGGGGGCAGCTCGGCACAGATACGCAGTATTTT. Amino acid sequence: CASSRTSGGQLGTDTQYF.

The DNA of the CDR3 is TGTGCCAGTAGATCTCAGGGGAACACTGAAGCTTTCTTT. It encodes CASRSQGNTEAFF. The J gene is TRBJ1-1, the V gene TRBV19; D is possibly TRBD1 (5 bases). Trimming pared 6 bases from V and 1 base from J, leaving 9 bases between. Germline V CDR1 and CDR2: LNHDA, SQIVND (reference sequence). The CDR3 totals 13 residues.

The rearrangement joins TRBV2 to TRBJ1-5; D remains ambiguous. Per the germline V gene, CDR1 is SNHLY and CDR2 is FYNNEI. The CDR3 has 15 residues. Trimming shortened V by 4 bases and J by 2 bases, and 12 bases separated the two germline ends. The CDR3 loop is CASSAREVGNQPQHF. For the CDR3, the DNA is TGTGCCAGCAGTGCCCGGGAAGTCGGCAATCAGCCCCAGCATTTT. The full variable domain, with the rest looked up from reference TRBV2 and TRBJ1-5, is EPEVTQTPSHQVTQMGQEVILRCVPISNHLYFYWYRQILGQKVEFLVSFYNNEISEKSEIFDDQFSVERPDGSNFTLKIRSTKLEDSAMYFCASSAREVGNQPQHFGDGTRLSIL.

CDR3 coding DNA: TGTGCCAGCAGCTTAGAGCGGGAGGGCAATGAGCAGTTCTTC. Protein: CASSLEREGNEQFF. The chain links TRBV7-9 to TRBJ2-1; 10 bases align to TRBD2. CDR3 length: 14 amino acids. The ends lost 1 base at V and 6 bases at J; junction bases unmatched: 0. Germline CDR1 SEHNR, CDR2 FQNEAQ (reference sequence).

This clone was observed once. CDR3 sequence reads: CASSLGSSGGTDTQYF. CDR3 in DNA: TGTGCCAGCAGCTTAGGCTCTAGCGGAGGCACAGATACGCAGTATTTT. The chain links TRBV11-3 to TRBJ2-3; 7 bases map to TRBD2. V gave up 1 base and J gave up 1 base; unmatched junction bases: 5. The CDR3 has 16 amino acids. CDR1 and CDR2 from the germline V gene are SGHNT and YENEEA.

The chain's CDR3 is CASSIDIAVTDTQYF. Here the CDR3 DNA reads TGTGCCAGCAGCATTGACATAGCGGTAACAGATACGCAGTATTTT. This chain joins TRBV21-1 and TRBJ2-3; TRBD2 is the table's D call, not checked against the DNA. TRBV21-1 is termed a pseudogene. The CDR3 totals 15 residues.

This chain joins TRBV6-1 and TRBJ2-7; weak D call: TRBD1 (6 bases). Germline V gene sequence: CDR1 MNHNS, CDR2 SASEGT. Trimming removed 3 bases at V and 10 bases at J, with 16 bases between. The CDR3 totals 13 residues. This chain's CDR3 is CASSDQYRDPQYF. The CDR3 region has the DNA TGTGCCAGCAGTGACCAATACAGGGACCCACAGTACTTC.